The T cell receptor beta chain described here comes from a study of blood T cell repertoires in COVID-19 (dated by TCRdb to 2019 to 2021). With regard to the full study: Collaborator samples came from the United States, Italy and Spain and covered acute and convalescent phases of COVID-19. The prospective study material was composed of cDNA or gDNA derived from T cells, B-cell-depleted T cells, or PBMCs. The dataset comprised deeply sampled blood TCRbeta repertoires from subjects exposed to, actively infected with, or recovered from COVID-19. The repertoires were made available in a free public database intended to serve as a resource for research on the immune response to SARS-CoV-2. The samples were drawn from two sources: the first 160 participants of the ongoing ImmuneRACE study, and 1,200 or so subjects contributed by 6 global collaborators. The sample metadata nearly always contained a de-identified subject ID, COVID-19 status, age in years and sex. HLA class I and class II types, where available, came from metadata supplied by the sample provider rather than from assay-based typing. Broader findings and caveats from the paper: Clinical and demographic metadata were provided uncurated, with the amount varying by source and participant.

In the case of this clone: Its antigen has not been determined. Base-call qualities are not available, and no considerably larger clone is one nucleotide away.

The CDR3 covers 18 residues, taking in both the cysteine and the phenylalanine. The CDR3 DNA has 54 bases and is translated from base 1. Trimming takes 4 bases off V and 1 base off J; junction bases not matched to a gene: 12. Sequences LGHNA (CDR1) and YSLEER (CDR2) are obtained from the germline V gene. TCRbeta CDR3 regions were amplified from genomic DNA by means of the immunoSEQ Assay, a bias-controlled multiplex PCR. The original pipeline was this. The number of nucleated cells in each sample was estimated by amplification of reference gene primers within the assay. Sequence reads were collapsed and filtered to measure the absolute abundance of every unique TCRbeta CDR3 rearrangement. For each sample, productive Simpson clonality was calculated as the square root of Simpson's diversity index over productive rearrangements. The source is immuneACCESS, and TCRdb retained only in-frame sequences with V and J called. Part of the clones is not carried over; for the studies checked, unresolved V genes explain less than half of this, and the remainder is unexplained. That table supplies the V and J calls and clone size; D and trimming were determined from the DNA. For this sample there are some 250,000 clones; 91% appear just once. The ten largest clones add up to more than 1% of the sample.

Enrolling through a virtual design, the prospective study's participants ranged in age from roughly 18 to 90 years and lived across more than 20 United States geographic areas. Cohort assignment in the prospective study relied on participant-reported clinical history from a screening survey and a study questionnaire. In the prospective study, mobile phlebotomists collected whole blood, serum and a nasopharyngeal or oropharyngeal swab from each participant. Prospective study participants could optionally give additional blood draws and questionnaires over a 2-month period. Blood samples from the prospective study were shipped frozen or at room temperature prior to DNA extraction.

The V gene is TRBV4-3 and the J gene is TRBJ2-1; 8 junctional bases match TRBD1. Sequencing was done on a sample of PBMCs or T cells enriched from blood (not recorded which). The sequence was obtained from a human donor in a cohort exposed to, infected with or recovered from COVID-19 (not recorded which). The donor label of this sample is uncertain. The CDR3 protein: CASSLQQGDVSSYNEQFF. The sequenced DNA: TGCGCCAGCAGCCTACAACAGGGGGACGTCTCGTCCTACAATGAGCAGTTCTTC.